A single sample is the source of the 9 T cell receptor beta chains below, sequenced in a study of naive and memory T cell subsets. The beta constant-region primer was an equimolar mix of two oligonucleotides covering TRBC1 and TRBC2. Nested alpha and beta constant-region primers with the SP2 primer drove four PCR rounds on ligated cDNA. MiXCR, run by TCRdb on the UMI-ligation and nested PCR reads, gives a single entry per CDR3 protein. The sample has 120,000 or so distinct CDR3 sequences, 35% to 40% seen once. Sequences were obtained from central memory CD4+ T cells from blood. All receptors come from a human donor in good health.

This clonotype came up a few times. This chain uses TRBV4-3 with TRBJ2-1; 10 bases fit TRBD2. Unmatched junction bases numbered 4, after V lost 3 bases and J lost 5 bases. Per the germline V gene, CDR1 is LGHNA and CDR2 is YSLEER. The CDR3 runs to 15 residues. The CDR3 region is CASSQRTSGHNEQFF. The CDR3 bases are TGCGCCAGCAGCCAGAGGACTAGCGGACACAATGAGCAGTTCTTC.

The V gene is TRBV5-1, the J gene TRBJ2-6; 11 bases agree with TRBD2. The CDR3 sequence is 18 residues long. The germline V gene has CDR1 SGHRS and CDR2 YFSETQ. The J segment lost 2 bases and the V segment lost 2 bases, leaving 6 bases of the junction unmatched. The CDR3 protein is CASSLYTSGSAGANVLTF. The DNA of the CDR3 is TGCGCCAGCAGCTTATACACTAGCGGGAGTGCTGGGGCCAACGTCCTGACTTTC.

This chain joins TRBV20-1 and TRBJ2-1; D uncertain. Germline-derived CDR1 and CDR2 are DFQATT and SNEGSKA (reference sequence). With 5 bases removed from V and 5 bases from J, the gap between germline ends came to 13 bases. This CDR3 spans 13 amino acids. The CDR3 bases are TGCAGTGCTCTCCGCAGTCGGGACAATGAGCAGTTCTTC. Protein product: CSALRSRDNEQFF.

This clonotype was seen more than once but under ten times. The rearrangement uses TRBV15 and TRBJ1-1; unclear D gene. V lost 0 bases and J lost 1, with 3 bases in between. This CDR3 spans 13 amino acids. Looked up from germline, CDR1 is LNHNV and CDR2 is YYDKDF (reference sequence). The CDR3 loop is CATSRDANTEAFF. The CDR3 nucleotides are TGTGCCACCAGCAGAGATGCGAACACTGAAGCTTTCTTT.

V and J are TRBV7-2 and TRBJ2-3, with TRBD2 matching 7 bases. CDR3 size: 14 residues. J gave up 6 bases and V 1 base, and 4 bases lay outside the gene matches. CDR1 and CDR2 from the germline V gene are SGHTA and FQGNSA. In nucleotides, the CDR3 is TGTGCCAGCAGCTTAGGAGAGGGAGGGGATACGCAGTATTTT. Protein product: CASSLGEGGDTQYF.

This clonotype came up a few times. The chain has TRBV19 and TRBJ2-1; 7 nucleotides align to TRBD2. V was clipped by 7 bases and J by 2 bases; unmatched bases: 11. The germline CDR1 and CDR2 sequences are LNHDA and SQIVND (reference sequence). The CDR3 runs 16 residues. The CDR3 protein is CASMVGFREAYNEQFF. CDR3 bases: TGTGCCAGTATGGTGGGCTTCCGGGAGGCCTACAATGAGCAGTTCTTC.

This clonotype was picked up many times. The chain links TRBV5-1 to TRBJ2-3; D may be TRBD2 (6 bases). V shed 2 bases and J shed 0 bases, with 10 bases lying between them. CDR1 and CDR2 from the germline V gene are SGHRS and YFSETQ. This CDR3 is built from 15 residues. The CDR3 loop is CASSFGGSSTDTQYF. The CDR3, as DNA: TGCGCCAGCAGCTTCGGAGGGTCTAGCACAGATACGCAGTATTTT.

This chain's CDR3 is CASSPVAPLAGGYEQYF. CDR3 bases: TGCGCCAGCAGCCCCGTCGCCCCACTAGCGGGAGGTTACGAGCAGTACTTC. The J gene is TRBJ2-7, the V gene TRBV10-2; 12 positions match TRBD2. Germline trimming cut 6 bases from V and 4 bases from J; bases unmatched to any gene: 13. The CDR3 extends over 17 amino acids. Germline values: CDR1 WSHSY, CDR2 SAAADI.

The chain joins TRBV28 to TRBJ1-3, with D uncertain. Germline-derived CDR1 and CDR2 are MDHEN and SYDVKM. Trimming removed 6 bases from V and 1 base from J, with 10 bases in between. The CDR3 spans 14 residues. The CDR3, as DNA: TGTGCCAGCAGCCAACTAGGATCTGGAAACACCATATATTTT. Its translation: CASSQLGSGNTIYF. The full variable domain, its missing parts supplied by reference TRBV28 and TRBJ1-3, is DVKVTQSSRYLVKRTGEKVFLECVQDMDHENMFWYRQDPGLGLRLIYFSYDVKMKEKGDIPEGYSVSREKKERFSLILESASTNQTSMYLCASSQLGSGNTIYFGEGSWLTVV.